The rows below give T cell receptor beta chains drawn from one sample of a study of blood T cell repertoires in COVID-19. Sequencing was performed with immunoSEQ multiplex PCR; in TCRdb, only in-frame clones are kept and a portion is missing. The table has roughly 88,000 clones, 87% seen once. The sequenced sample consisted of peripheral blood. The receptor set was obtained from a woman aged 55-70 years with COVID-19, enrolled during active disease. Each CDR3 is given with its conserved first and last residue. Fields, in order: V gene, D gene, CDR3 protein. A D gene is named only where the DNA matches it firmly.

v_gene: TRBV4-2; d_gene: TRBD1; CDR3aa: CASSPTGGNYEQYF
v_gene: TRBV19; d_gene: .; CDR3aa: CASSPRPTGAFF
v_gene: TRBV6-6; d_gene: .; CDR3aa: CASSLDRTANEKLFF
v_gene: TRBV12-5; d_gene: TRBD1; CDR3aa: CASGRTGTEAFF
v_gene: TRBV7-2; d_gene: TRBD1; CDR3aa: CASSPRTGPSYEQYF
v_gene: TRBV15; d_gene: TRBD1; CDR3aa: CATSATGKAYQPQHF
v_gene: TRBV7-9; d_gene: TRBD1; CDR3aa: CASSSGQGAPNEQFF
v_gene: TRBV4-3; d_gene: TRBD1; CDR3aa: CASSQVTQVGQDYGYTF
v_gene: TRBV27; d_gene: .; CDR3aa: CASSSPRTPNYGYTF
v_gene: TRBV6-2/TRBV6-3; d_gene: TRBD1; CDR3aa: CASSSWDRVLTEAFF
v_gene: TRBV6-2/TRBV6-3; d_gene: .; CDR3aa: CASSLMPRGLSYGYTF
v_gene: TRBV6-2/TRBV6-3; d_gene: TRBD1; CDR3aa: CASSYLGQGGPRPQHF
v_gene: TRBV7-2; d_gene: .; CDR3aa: CASSQADTYNEQFF
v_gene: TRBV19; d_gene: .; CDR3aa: CASSIGRTDVAKNIQYF
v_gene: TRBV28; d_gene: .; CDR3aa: CASSGADTPSGELFF
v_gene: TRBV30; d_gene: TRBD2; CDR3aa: CAWSPGGVQYF
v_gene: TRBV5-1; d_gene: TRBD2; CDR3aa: CASRPGLAGETQYF
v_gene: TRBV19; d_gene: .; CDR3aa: CASSISAGAPYNEQFF
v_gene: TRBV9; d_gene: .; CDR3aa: CASSVGNQGTGETQYF
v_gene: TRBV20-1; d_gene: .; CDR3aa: CSASSLLNTEAFF
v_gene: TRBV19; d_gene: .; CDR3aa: CASSRQANQPQHF
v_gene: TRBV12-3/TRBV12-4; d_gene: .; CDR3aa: CASSFYNADTQYF
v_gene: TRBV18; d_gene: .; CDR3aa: CASSRRDTSSPLHF
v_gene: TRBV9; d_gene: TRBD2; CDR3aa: CASSYRTSVLETQYF
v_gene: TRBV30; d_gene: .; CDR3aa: CAWSGSPTAPNYGYTF
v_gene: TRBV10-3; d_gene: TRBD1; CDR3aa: CAISDWRTGRGEQYF
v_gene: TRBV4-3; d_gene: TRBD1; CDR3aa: CASSPGGFYNEQFF
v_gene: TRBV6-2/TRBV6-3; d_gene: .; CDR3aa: CASSFPFGRGTNYEQYF
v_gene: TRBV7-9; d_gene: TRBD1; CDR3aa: CASSRGQGYYEKLFF
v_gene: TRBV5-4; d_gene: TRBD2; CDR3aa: CASNRGVNGEQYF
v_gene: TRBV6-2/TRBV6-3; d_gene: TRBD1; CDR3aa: CASSFPRDRDSYEQYF
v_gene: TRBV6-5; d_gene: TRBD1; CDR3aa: CASTQGAAPDYGYTF
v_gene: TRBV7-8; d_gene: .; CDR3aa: CATMNQGLNTEAFF
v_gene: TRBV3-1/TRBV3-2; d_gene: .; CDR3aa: CASSQYSSYNEQFF
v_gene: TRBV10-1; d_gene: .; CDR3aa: CASSVEGARDTQYF
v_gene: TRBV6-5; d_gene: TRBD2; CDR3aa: CASALIAGGIQYF
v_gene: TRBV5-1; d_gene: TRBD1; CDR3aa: CASSLAGGKETQYF
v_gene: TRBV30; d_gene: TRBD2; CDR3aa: CAWSPSGLAGRQWSYEQYF
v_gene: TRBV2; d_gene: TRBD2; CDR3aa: CASNTGGPYNEQFF
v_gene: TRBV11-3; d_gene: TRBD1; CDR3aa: CASSLARDRGMKGNQPQHF
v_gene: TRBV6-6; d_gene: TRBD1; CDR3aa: CASSYPMTGSDEQYF
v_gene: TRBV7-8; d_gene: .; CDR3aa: CASSFSGGGNEQFF
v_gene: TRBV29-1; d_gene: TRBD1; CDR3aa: CSVEPGTGAEAFF
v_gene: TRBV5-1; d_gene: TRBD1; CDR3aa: CASSSPSRGRGHGYTF
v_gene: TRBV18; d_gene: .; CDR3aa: CASSGSSNYGYTF
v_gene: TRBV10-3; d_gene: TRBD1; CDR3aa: CAISGPQGAQTGELFF
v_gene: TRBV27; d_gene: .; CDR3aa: CASSFRGPYNEQFF
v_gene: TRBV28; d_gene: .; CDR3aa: CASGNRALYNSPLHF
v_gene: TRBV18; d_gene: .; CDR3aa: CASSPAREYGYTF
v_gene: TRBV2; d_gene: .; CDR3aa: CASIGGLGNEQFF
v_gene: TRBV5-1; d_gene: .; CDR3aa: CASSAGTLLNTEAFF
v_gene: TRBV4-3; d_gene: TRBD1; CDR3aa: CASSQLDRGMFGANVLTF
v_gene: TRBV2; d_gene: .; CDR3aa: CASSQGGQPQHF